A single sample gave rise to the 5 T cell receptor beta chains below, sequenced in a study of blood T cells in healthy people across ages (dated by TCRdb to 2014 to 2015). To prepare the library, 5' RACE was applied. Sequencing was carried out with an Illumina HiSeq 2500. A second PCR of roughly 6 to 12 cycles was performed with a sample-barcoded 5' primer and a J-beta primer mix. TCRdb reanalyzed the raw reads on its own, using fastp at Q25 for trimming and MiXCR for clone calling, and kept in-frame beta chains. Rows merge per CDR3 protein into single entries with the most common DNA and genes. This sample has nearly 800,000 distinct CDR3 sequences in its table, and approximately 53% of those were observed once. 25% to 30% of the sample rests with the top ten. Source material: blood. These receptors came from a man aged 40-50 years in good health.

This clonotype was counted a few times. The rearrangement joins TRBV4-1 to TRBJ2-5; TRBD1 aligns across 9 bases. The germline gives CDR1 MGHRA, CDR2 YSYEKL. The CDR3 runs to 16 residues. V was pared by 5 bases and J by 5 bases, with 12 bases of the junction left unmatched. In nucleotides, the CDR3 is TGCGCCAGCAGCACTTACCCGGGACAGGGATCGGAGACCCAGTACTTC. This gives the protein CASSTYPGQGSETQYF.

The rearrangement joins TRBV6-5 to TRBJ2-4; D is uncertain. Gene TRBJ2-7 matches the end of the DNA better, so the J call may be wrong. The CDR3 loop spans 18 amino acids. In germline, CDR1 is MNHEY, CDR2 SVGAGI. This chain's CDR3 is CASSYSGRVQSHHYEQYF. For the CDR3, the DNA is TGTGCCAGCAGTTACTCGGGTAGGGTGCAAAGCCACCACTACGAGCAGTACTTC.

V and J are TRBV5-1 and TRBJ1-6, with no clear D. The CDR3 spans 18 residues. V was clipped by 3 bases and J by 0 bases, with 16 bases between them. From germline, CDR1 is SGHRS and CDR2 YFSETQ. CDR3 DNA sequence: TGCGCCAGCAGCTGGGAGGTCCTCTCCAGCTCCTATAATTCACCCCTCCACTTT. Encoded protein: CASSWEVLSSSYNSPLHF.

In its sample, this clonotype was seen a few times. This rearrangement joins TRBV27 to TRBJ2-7; 7 bases agree with TRBD2. Per germline, CDR1 MNHEY and CDR2 SMNVEV (reference sequence). The J segment lost 5 bases and the V segment lost 2 bases, leaving 3 bases of the junction unmatched. This CDR3 has 13 amino acids. CDR3: CASSLPGGNEQYF. The CDR3 DNA sequence: TGTGCCAGCAGTTTACCGGGGGGAAACGAGCAGTACTTC.

This chain links TRBV4-3 with TRBJ2-3, with D possibly called TRBD1 or TRBD2 (5 bases each). CDR3 length: 16 residues. Trimming removed 5 bases at V and 0 bases at J, with 15 bases between. CDR1 and CDR2 (germline): LGHNA, YSLEER. CDR3 sequence (DNA): TGCGCCAGCAGCTTCGGGACCTCGCCAAGCACAGATACGCAGTATTTT. Translating gives CASSFGTSPSTDTQYF.